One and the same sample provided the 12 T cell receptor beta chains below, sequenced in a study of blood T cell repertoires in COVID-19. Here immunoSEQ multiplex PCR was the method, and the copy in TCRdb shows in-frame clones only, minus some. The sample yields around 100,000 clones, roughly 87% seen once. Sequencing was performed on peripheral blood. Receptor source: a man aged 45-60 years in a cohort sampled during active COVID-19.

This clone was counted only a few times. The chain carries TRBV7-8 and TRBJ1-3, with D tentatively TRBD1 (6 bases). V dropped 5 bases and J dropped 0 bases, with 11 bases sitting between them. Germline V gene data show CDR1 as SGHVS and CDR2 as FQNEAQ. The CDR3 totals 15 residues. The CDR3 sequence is CASSLQGFSGNTIYF. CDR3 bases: TGTGCCAGCAGCCTACAGGGATTCTCTGGAAACACCATATATTTT.

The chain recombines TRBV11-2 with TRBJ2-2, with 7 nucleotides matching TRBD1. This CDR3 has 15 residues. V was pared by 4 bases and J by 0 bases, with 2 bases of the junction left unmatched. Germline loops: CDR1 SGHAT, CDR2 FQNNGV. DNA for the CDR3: TGTGCCAGCAGCTGGGACAGATCGAACACCGGGGAGCTGTTTTTT. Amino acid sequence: CASSWDRSNTGELFF.

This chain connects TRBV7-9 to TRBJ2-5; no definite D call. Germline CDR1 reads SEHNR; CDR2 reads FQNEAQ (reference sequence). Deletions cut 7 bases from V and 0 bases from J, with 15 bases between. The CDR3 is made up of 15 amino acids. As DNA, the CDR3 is TGTGCCAGCACTCCCCACAACAGTTACCAAGAGACCCAGTACTTC. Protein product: CASTPHNSYQETQYF.

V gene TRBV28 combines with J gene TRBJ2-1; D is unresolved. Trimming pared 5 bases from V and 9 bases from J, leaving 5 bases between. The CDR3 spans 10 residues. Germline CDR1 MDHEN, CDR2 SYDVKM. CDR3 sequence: CASSQAEQFF. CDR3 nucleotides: TGTGCCAGCAGTCAAGCTGAGCAGTTCTTC.

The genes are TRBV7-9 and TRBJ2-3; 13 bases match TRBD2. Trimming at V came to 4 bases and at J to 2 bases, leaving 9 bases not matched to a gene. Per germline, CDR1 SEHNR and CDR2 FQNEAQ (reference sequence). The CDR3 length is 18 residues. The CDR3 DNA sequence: TGTGCCAGCAGCTCCCGCCGACTAGCGGGGGGACACACAGATACGCAGTATTTT. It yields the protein CASSSRRLAGGHTDTQYF.

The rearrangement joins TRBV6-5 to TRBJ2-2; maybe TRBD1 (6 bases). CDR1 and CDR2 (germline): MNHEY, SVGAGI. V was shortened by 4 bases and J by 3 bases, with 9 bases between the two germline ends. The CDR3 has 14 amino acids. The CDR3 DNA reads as TGTGCCAGCAGTTCACAGGGAGACACCGGGGAGCTGTTTTTT. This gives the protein CASSSQGDTGELFF.

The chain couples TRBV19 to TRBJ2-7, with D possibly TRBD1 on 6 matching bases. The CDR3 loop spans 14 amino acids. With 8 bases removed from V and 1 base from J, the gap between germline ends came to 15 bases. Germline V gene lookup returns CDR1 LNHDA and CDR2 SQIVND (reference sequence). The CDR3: CASSTGLVSYEQYF. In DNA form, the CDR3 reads TGTGCCAGTTCGACAGGTCTGGTGTCCTACGAGCAGTACTTC.

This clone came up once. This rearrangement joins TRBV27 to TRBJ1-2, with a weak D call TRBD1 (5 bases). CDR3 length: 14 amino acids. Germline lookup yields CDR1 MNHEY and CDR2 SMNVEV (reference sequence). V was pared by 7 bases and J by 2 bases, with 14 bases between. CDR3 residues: CASNPSGGNYGYTF. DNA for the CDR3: TGTGCCAGCAACCCGTCGGGGGGAAACTATGGCTACACCTTC.

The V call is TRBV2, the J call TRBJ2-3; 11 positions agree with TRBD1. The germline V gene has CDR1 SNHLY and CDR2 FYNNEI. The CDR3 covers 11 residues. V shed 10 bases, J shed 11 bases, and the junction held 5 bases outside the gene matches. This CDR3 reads CATGDRGKQYF. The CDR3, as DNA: TGTGCCACCGGGGACAGGGGGAAGCAGTATTTT.

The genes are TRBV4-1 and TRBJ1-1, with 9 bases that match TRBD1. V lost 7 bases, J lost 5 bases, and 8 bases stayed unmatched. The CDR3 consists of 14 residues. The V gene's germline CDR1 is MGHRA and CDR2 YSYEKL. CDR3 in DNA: TGCGCCAGCACCCCAGACAGGGGGACGACTGAAGCTTTCTTT. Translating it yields CASTPDRGTTEAFF.

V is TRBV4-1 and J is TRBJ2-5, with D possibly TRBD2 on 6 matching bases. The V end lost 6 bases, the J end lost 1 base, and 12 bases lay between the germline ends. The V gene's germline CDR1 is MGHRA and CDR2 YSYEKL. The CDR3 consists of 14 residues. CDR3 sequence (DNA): TGCGCCAGCAGGAGAACCGGGAGCCAAGAGACCCAGTACTTC. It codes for CASRRTGSQETQYF.

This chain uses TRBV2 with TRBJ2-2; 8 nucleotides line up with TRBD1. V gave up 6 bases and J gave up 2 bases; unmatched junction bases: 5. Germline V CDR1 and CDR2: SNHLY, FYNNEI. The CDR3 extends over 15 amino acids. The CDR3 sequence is CASRRTGINTGELFF. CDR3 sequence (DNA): TGTGCCAGCAGACGGACAGGGATTAACACCGGGGAGCTGTTTTTT.